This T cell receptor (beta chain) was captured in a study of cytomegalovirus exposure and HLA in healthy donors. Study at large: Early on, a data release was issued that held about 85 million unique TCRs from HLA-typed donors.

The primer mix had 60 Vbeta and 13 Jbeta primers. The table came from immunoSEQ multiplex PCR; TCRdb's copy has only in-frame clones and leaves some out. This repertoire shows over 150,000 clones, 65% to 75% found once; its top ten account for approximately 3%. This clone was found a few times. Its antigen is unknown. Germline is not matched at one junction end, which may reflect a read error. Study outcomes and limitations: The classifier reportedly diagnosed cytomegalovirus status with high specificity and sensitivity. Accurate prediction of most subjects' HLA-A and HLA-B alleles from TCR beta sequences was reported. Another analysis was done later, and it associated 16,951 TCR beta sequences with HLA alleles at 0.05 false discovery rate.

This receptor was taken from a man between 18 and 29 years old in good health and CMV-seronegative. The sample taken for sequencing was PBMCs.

The CDR3 DNA sequence: TGCGCCAGCAGCTTATCACAGGTAGACTCTGGGGCCAACGGCCTGACTTTC. Translating gives CASSLSQVDSGANGLTF. The chain links TRBV5-1 to TRBJ2-6; D perhaps matches TRBD1 (5 bases). The CDR3 covers 17 residues. Germline CDR1 reads SGHRS; CDR2 reads YFSETQ.